The rows below give T cell receptor beta chains drawn from one sample of a study of sequential checkpoint blockade in melanoma. Profiled with immunoSEQ multiplex PCR; TCRdb holds only in-frame clones, not every one. The profile shows 20,000 to 25,000 clones, 82% of them singletons. The sequencing here drew on CD8+ T cells sorted from blood (inferred from file names), taken from a patient given nivolumab and ipilimumab in sequence. The receptors stem from a human donor with melanoma. Both conserved end residues are trimmed from each CDR3. The order of the fields is D gene, clone size, J gene, V gene, CDR3 protein. The D gene is left open where the match is weak. Part of the rows lack a size; the others show once, few, many or a class for expanded clones.

d_call: TRBD1
clone_size: NA
j_call: TRBJ2-5
v_call: TRBV28
cdr3_aa: ASSAGQAPETQY

d_call: NA
clone_size: large
j_call: TRBJ2-7
v_call: TRBV5-1
cdr3_aa: ASSLGGVRDEQY

d_call: NA
clone_size: NA
j_call: TRBJ1-1
v_call: TRBV6-5
cdr3_aa: ASMRGTEAF

d_call: NA
clone_size: NA
j_call: TRBJ2-7
v_call: TRBV6-5
cdr3_aa: ASTAQRNGGEQY

d_call: TRBD2
clone_size: once
j_call: TRBJ2-7
v_call: TRBV18
cdr3_aa: ASSHGGGLAGHYEQY

d_call: NA
clone_size: NA
j_call: TRBJ2-3
v_call: TRBV19
cdr3_aa: ASSKQRHTQY

d_call: NA
clone_size: once
j_call: TRBJ2-5
v_call: TRBV5-4
cdr3_aa: ASSGLEGQQETQY

d_call: NA
clone_size: NA
j_call: TRBJ1-5
v_call: TRBV9
cdr3_aa: ASSHDGGNQPQH

d_call: NA
clone_size: NA
j_call: TRBJ1-2
v_call: TRBV7-9
cdr3_aa: ASSVISNYGYT

d_call: TRBD1
clone_size: NA
j_call: TRBJ2-5
v_call: TRBV18
cdr3_aa: ASSQGTGEETQY

d_call: TRBD1
clone_size: NA
j_call: TRBJ2-2
v_call: TRBV19
cdr3_aa: ASSLRQGRVGELF

d_call: TRBD1
clone_size: once
j_call: TRBJ1-1
v_call: TRBV5-1
cdr3_aa: ASRQGDMNTEAF

d_call: TRBD1
clone_size: NA
j_call: TRBJ2-6
v_call: TRBV19
cdr3_aa: ASNYRGFGRGSSGANVLT

d_call: NA
clone_size: NA
j_call: TRBJ2-7
v_call: TRBV6-1
cdr3_aa: ASSERTRQGHEQY

d_call: NA
clone_size: NA
j_call: TRBJ2-1
v_call: TRBV5-1
cdr3_aa: ASSFSSIEQF

d_call: NA
clone_size: NA
j_call: TRBJ1-1
v_call: TRBV11-2
cdr3_aa: ASSIRQDRNTEAF

d_call: TRBD2
clone_size: NA
j_call: TRBJ2-1
v_call: TRBV10-2
cdr3_aa: ASSDLAGGPGNEQF

d_call: TRBD1
clone_size: NA
j_call: TRBJ1-5
v_call: TRBV2
cdr3_aa: ASRDRVSNQPQH

d_call: TRBD1
clone_size: NA
j_call: TRBJ1-1
v_call: TRBV29-1
cdr3_aa: SATDGQGNTEAF

d_call: NA
clone_size: NA
j_call: TRBJ1-1
v_call: TRBV4-3
cdr3_aa: ASRRNMNTEAF

d_call: TRBD1
clone_size: NA
j_call: TRBJ1-3
v_call: TRBV6-6
cdr3_aa: ASSPRDSLKNTIY

d_call: TRBD1
clone_size: NA
j_call: TRBJ1-1
v_call: TRBV28
cdr3_aa: ASSNNPGQTNTEAF

d_call: TRBD2
clone_size: NA
j_call: TRBJ2-7
v_call: TRBV15
cdr3_aa: ATSGDYSYEQY

d_call: NA
clone_size: NA
j_call: TRBJ1-1
v_call: TRBV5-4
cdr3_aa: ASTREGLNTEAF

d_call: NA
clone_size: NA
j_call: TRBJ2-2
v_call: TRBV11-3
cdr3_aa: ASSPGLGRTRELF

d_call: TRBD1
clone_size: NA
j_call: TRBJ2-7
v_call: TRBV19
cdr3_aa: ASTPGTGLVEQY

d_call: NA
clone_size: NA
j_call: TRBJ1-1
v_call: TRBV5-1
cdr3_aa: ASSRQPSTEAF

d_call: NA
clone_size: NA
j_call: TRBJ1-1
v_call: TRBV7-3
cdr3_aa: ASSLIPGKNTEAF

d_call: TRBD1
clone_size: NA
j_call: TRBJ2-7
v_call: TRBV14
cdr3_aa: ASSPSGTGSSYEQY

d_call: NA
clone_size: NA
j_call: TRBJ2-4
v_call: TRBV6-1
cdr3_aa: ASSEAFMSAGSFNIQY

d_call: TRBD2
clone_size: NA
j_call: TRBJ2-1
v_call: TRBV30
cdr3_aa: AWSPGTSSSEQF

d_call: NA
clone_size: NA
j_call: TRBJ1-4
v_call: TRBV18
cdr3_aa: ASSHLRRGNEKLF

d_call: TRBD2
clone_size: NA
j_call: TRBJ2-1
v_call: TRBV7-8
cdr3_aa: ASSLRGLASRNEQF

d_call: NA
clone_size: NA
j_call: TRBJ2-2
v_call: TRBV11-2
cdr3_aa: ASLRQRNTGELF

d_call: TRBD1
clone_size: NA
j_call: TRBJ1-2
v_call: TRBV15
cdr3_aa: ATSRDRQGVNSYT

d_call: NA
clone_size: NA
j_call: TRBJ2-2
v_call: TRBV5-6
cdr3_aa: ASSLTMYVWGENTGELF

d_call: TRBD2
clone_size: NA
j_call: TRBJ2-1
v_call: TRBV2
cdr3_aa: ASTTGGSDNEQF

d_call: TRBD2
clone_size: NA
j_call: TRBJ2-3
v_call: TRBV6-6
cdr3_aa: ASSRSGRLDTQY

d_call: TRBD2
clone_size: once
j_call: TRBJ2-1
v_call: TRBV7-2
cdr3_aa: ATTSGRAYNEQF

d_call: TRBD2
clone_size: NA
j_call: TRBJ2-1
v_call: TRBV11-3
cdr3_aa: ASSLGTGTTYNEQF